Listed below are T cell receptor beta chains from one sample, sequenced in a study of response to subunit inactivated influenza vaccine. TCRdb reprocessed the RT-PCR reads via MiXCR and lists one record per CDR3 protein. The profile shows about 300,000 distinct CDR3 sequences, about 20% of them singletons. Sequenced here: PBMCs from blood, sampled approximately 20 months after vaccination. Source of these receptors: a man aged 45 to 75 who received an inactivated influenza vaccine. The CDR3 runs from the conserved cysteine through the conserved F or W. D genes are given only for firm matches. Size values are once, few and many counts, or a class for expanded clones, and some rows have none.

j_gene | v_gene | abundance | d_gene | CDR3aa | CDR3nt
TRBJ2-7 | TRBV5-6 | . | TRBD1 | CASSSWGTGFNEQYF | TGTGCCAGCAGCTCCTGGGGGACAGGGTTCAACGAGCAGTACTTC
TRBJ2-1 | TRBV30 | few | TRBD2 | CAWSTSGAYNEQFF | TGTGCCTGGAGTACTAGCGGCGCCTACAATGAGCAGTTCTTC
TRBJ1-1 | TRBV9 | . | . | CASSVGGWGTEAFF | TGTGCCAGCAGCGTAGGTGGGTGGGGAACTGAAGCTTTCTTT
TRBJ1-1 | TRBV11-1 | . | . | CASSQPQALKTQNTEAFF | TGTGCCAGCAGTCAACCCCAAGCACTAAAAACACAGAACACTGAAGCTTTCTTT
TRBJ1-1 | TRBV3-1 | few | . | CASSHHRVRGEAFF | TGTGCCAGCAGCCACCACAGGGTACGGGGTGAAGCTTTCTTT
TRBJ2-2 | TRBV2 | few | . | CASSIMVANTGELFF | TGTGCCAGCAGTATCATGGTGGCGAACACCGGGGAGCTGTTTTTT
TRBJ2-1 | TRBV20-1 | . | . | CSAVRTAGVHEQFF | TGCAGTGCTGTACGGACGGCCGGGGTCCATGAGCAGTTCTTC
TRBJ1-4 | TRBV12-3/TRBV12-4 | few | . | CASSPRETGTNEKLFF | TGTGCCAGCAGTCCAAGAGAGACAGGAACTAATGAAAAACTGTTTTTT
TRBJ2-7 | TRBV5-1 | . | TRBD2 | CASSLGTTGGEQYF | TGCGCCAGCAGCCTCGGGACTACGGGGGGCGAGCAGTACTTC
TRBJ2-7 | TRBV2 | . | . | CASSEALRVFSYEQYF | TGTGCCAGCAGTGAAGCGCTTCGGGTGTTCTCCTACGAGCAGTACTTC
TRBJ1-4 | TRBV7-9 | . | . | CASSLGREVTNEKLFF | TGTGCCAGCAGCTTGGGAAGGGAAGTCACTAATGAAAAACTGTTTTTT
TRBJ1-2 | TRBV6-1 | few | . | CASRVGRGFYGYTF | TGTGCCAGCAGAGTCGGCAGGGGATTCTATGGCTACACCTTC
TRBJ1-6 | TRBV20-1 | . | . | CSARVPGRYYNSPLHF | TGCAGTGCTAGAGTTCCGGGCCGATACTATAATTCACCCCTCCACTTT
TRBJ2-2 | TRBV11-2 | few | . | CASSLARIIGWTGELFF | TGTGCCAGCAGCTTAGCCCGGATAATTGGTTGGACCGGGGAGCTGTTTTTT
TRBJ2-1 | TRBV7-8 | few | . | CASSLAPGARWFF | TGTGCCAGCAGCTTAGCGCCCGGTGCGCGTTGGTTCTTC
TRBJ1-2 | TRBV12-3/TRBV12-4 | . | . | CASRAAGTSNYGYTF | TGTGCCAGCAGGGCCGCCGGAACCTCTAACTATGGCTACACCTTC
TRBJ1-1 | TRBV20-1 | many | TRBD1 | CSARDSGTGGGEAFF | TGCAGTGCTAGAGATAGTGGGACAGGGGGAGGTGAAGCTTTCTTT
TRBJ1-4 | TRBV20-1 | . | . | CSARALDGKKLFF | TGCAGTGCTAGGGCCTTGGACGGTAAAAAACTGTTTTTT
TRBJ1-5 | TRBV7-2 | few | . | CASSSGVGQPQHF | TGTGCCAGCAGCTCAGGGGTTGGACAGCCCCAGCATTTT
TRBJ2-1 | TRBV19 | . | TRBD2 | CASSIRSSGWSSYNEQFF | TGTGCCAGTAGTATAAGGTCTAGCGGGTGGAGCTCCTACAATGAGCAGTTCTTC
TRBJ1-3 | TRBV20-1 | . | . | CSARDGGFSGNTIYF | TGCAGTGCTAGAGATGGAGGGTTCTCTGGAAACACCATATATTTT
TRBJ2-3 | TRBV29-1 | . | . | CSVGGASTDTQYF | TGCAGCGTTGGGGGGGCTTCGACAGATACGCAGTATTTT
TRBJ2-3 | TRBV20-1 | . | . | CSARDEWLSAAQQYF | TGCAGTGCTAGAGATGAGTGGCTATCGGCTGCCCAGCAGTATTTT
TRBJ1-1 | TRBV7-2 | few | . | CASSLRIMNTEAFF | TGTGCCAGCAGCTTGCGGATAATGAACACTGAAGCTTTCTTT
TRBJ2-6 | TRBV4-2 | few | . | CASSQDPGANVLTF | TGTGCCAGCAGCCAAGACCCTGGGGCCAACGTCCTGACTTTC
TRBJ1-5 | TRBV19 | few | . | CASSIGLNGNQPQHF | TGTGCCAGTAGTATCGGTCTTAATGGCAATCAGCCCCAGCATTTT
TRBJ2-7 | TRBV5-1 | few | . | CASSLDRASEQYF | TGCGCCAGCAGCTTGGACAGGGCTAGCGAGCAGTACTTC
TRBJ2-3 | TRBV20-1 | few | TRBD2 | CSASGLAATVDTQYF | TGCAGTGCTTCGGGACTAGCGGCTACAGTGGATACGCAGTATTTT
TRBJ1-2 | TRBV12-3/TRBV12-4 | . | . | CASSFGYGSPYGYTF | TGTGCCAGCAGTTTTGGGTACGGGAGCCCCTATGGCTACACCTTC
TRBJ2-1 | TRBV10-3 | few | . | CAIKDLGGYSEQFF | TGTGCCATCAAGGACCTTGGAGGGTACAGTGAGCAGTTCTTC
TRBJ1-5 | TRBV28 | . | . | CASSSDGWRVPQHF | TGTGCCAGCAGTTCCGACGGCTGGAGGGTGCCCCAGCATTTT
TRBJ1-2 | TRBV7-9 | few | TRBD1 | CASSPGTASQYGYTF | TGTGCCAGCAGCCCCGGGACAGCTTCCCAGTATGGCTACACCTTC
TRBJ1-2 | TRBV4-3 | few | TRBD1 | CASSHSVGQNYGYTF | TGCGCCAGCAGCCACTCTGTGGGACAGAACTATGGCTACACCTTC
TRBJ1-6 | TRBV20-1 | . | . | CSARNQWASPLHF | TGCAGTGCTAGGAACCAATGGGCTTCACCCCTCCACTTT
TRBJ2-7 | TRBV15 | . | TRBD1 | CATSFDRGSYEQYF | TGTGCCACCAGCTTCGACAGGGGTTCCTACGAGCAGTACTTC
TRBJ1-6 | TRBV11-2 | many | . | CASSLPGTIPSPLHF | TGTGCCAGCAGCTTACCCGGGACAATACCTTCACCCCTCCACTTT
TRBJ1-1 | TRBV12-3/TRBV12-4 | many | . | CASSSFGGGTEAFF | TGTGCCAGCAGTTCTTTTGGGGGCGGCACTGAAGCTTTCTTT
TRBJ1-4 | TRBV20-1 | many | TRBD1 | CSARAGGDEKLFF | TGCAGTGCTAGAGCAGGGGGAGACGAAAAACTGTTTTTT
TRBJ1-1 | TRBV4-1 | . | . | CASSQEVTNTEAFF | TGCGCCAGCAGCCAAGAGGTCACGAACACTGAAGCTTTCTTT
TRBJ2-1 | TRBV7-9 | . | . | CASSPGMETFF | TGTGCCAGCAGCCCCGGGATGGAGACGTTCTTC
TRBJ2-7 | TRBV4-2 | . | TRBD2 | CASSQEISGSVSSYEQYF | TGTGCCAGCAGCCAAGAAATTAGCGGGAGCGTTAGCTCCTACGAGCAGTACTTC
TRBJ2-5 | TRBV2 | . | . | CASSVDNQETQYF | TGTGCCAGCAGTGTGGACAACCAAGAGACCCAGTACTTC
TRBJ1-2 | TRBV4-2 | few | TRBD1 | CASSQSSAQTGFDGYTF | TGTGCCAGCAGCCAGTCTAGCGCCCAGACAGGGTTTGATGGCTACACCTTC
TRBJ2-2 | TRBV19 | . | TRBD1 | CASSPGTGARTGELFF | TGTGCCAGTTCCCCCGGGACAGGGGCCCGCACCGGGGAGCTGTTTTTT
TRBJ1-5 | TRBV12-3/TRBV12-4 | . | TRBD1 | CASRLRTGYNQPQHF | TGTGCCAGCAGACTCCGGACAGGTTACAATCAGCCCCAGCATTTT
TRBJ2-3 | TRBV15 | . | TRBD2 | CATSRDLASGITDTQYF | TGTGCCACCAGCAGAGATCTGGCTAGCGGGATCACAGATACGCAGTATTTT
TRBJ2-7 | TRBV5-1 | few | . | CASRPFYEQYF | TGCGCCAGCAGACCCTTCTACGAGCAGTACTTC
TRBJ2-1 | TRBV6-1 | . | . | CASSDWVGRSGEQFF | TGTGCCAGCAGTGATTGGGTAGGGCGGTCGGGTGAGCAGTTCTTC
TRBJ2-3 | TRBV2 | . | . | CASSVYLTDTQYF | TGTGCCAGCAGTGTCTACCTCACAGATACGCAGTATTTT
TRBJ1-1 | TRBV11-1 | . | . | CASSPNRRRNTEAFF | TGTGCCAGCAGCCCAAATCGACGGAGGAACACTGAAGCTTTCTTT
TRBJ2-6 | TRBV12-3/TRBV12-4 | few | . | CASSLYRASGANVLTF | TGTGCCAGCAGTTTATATCGGGCCTCTGGGGCCAACGTCCTGACTTTC